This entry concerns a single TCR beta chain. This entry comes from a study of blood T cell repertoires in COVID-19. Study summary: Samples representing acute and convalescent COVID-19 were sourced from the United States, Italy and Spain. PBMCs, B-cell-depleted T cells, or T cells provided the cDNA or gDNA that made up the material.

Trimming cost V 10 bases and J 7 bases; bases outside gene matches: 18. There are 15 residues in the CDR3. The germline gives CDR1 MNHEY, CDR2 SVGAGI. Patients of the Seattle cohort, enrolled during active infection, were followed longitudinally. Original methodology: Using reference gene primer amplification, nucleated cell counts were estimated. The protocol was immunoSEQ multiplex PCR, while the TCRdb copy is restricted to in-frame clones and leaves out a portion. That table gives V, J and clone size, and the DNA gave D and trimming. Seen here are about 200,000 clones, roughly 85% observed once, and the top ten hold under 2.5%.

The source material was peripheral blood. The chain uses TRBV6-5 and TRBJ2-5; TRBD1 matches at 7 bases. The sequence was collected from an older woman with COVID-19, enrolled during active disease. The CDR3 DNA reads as TGTGCCACGCTCCCCCCCCGACAGGGAGCGCGGACCCAGTACTTC. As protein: CATLPPRQGARTQYF.